These 20 T cell receptor beta chains originate from one sample sequenced in a study of cytotoxic CD8 clonotypes in ibrutinib-treated CLL. Sequencing used immunoSEQ multiplex PCR; TCRdb keeps in-frame clones, though not all of them. The data show around 160,000 clones, roughly four fifths seen once. The sample consisted of PBMCs, taken after 12 months of ibrutinib treatment. The receptor source for this set is a human donor with chronic lymphocytic leukemia.

This chain's CDR3 is CATGRDRDRNTIYF. As DNA, the CDR3 is TGTGCCACAGGCCGGGACAGGGACCGAAACACCATATATTTT. J is TRBJ1-3 and V is TRBV6-5; 9 nucleotides align to TRBD1. CDR1 is MNHEY, CDR2 SVGAGI, per germline. V gave up 10 bases and J gave up 5 bases; unmatched junction bases: 9. The CDR3 runs 14 residues.

The chain employs TRBV4-3 and TRBJ1-4, with unresolved D. CDR3 length: 15 amino acids. Per the germline V gene, CDR1 is LGHNA and CDR2 is YSLEER. Trimming removed 0 bases from V and 2 bases from J, with 7 bases in between. CDR3 in amino acids: CASSQDGRTNEKLFF. CDR3 DNA sequence: TGCGCCAGCAGCCAAGATGGGCGCACTAATGAAAAACTGTTTTTT.

A few counts support this clone. The V gene is TRBV4-2, the J gene TRBJ2-4; D gene uncertain. Per germline, CDR1 LGHNA and CDR2 YNFKEQ. The V and J ends lost 0 bases and 4 bases respectively, with 10 bases between them. The length of the CDR3 is 15 residues. The CDR3 DNA is TGTGCCAGCAGCCAAGAAGCGAGCGAAAAAAACATTCAGTACTTC. This codes for CASSQEASEKNIQYF.

The CDR3 DNA follows: TGTGCCAGCAGTTTAATTTGGCTTCGGTATGGCTACACCTTC. Translated, it gives CASSLIWLRYGYTF. The chain is built from TRBV28 and TRBJ1-2; D gene uncertain. Germline CDR1 is MDHEN and CDR2 is SYDVKM. The CDR3 length is 14 residues. V lost 2 bases, J lost 5 bases, and 12 bases lay in between.

The chain couples TRBV7-3 to TRBJ2-5; perhaps TRBD2 as D (6 bases). This CDR3 region has 15 residues. Trimming stripped 5 bases from V and 5 bases from J, with 18 bases between. Germline CDR1 reads SGHTA; CDR2 reads FQGTGA. The CDR3 sequence is CASSLNTGGWETQYF. CDR3 DNA sequence: TGTGCCAGCAGCCTCAATACCGGAGGGTGGGAGACCCAGTACTTC.

This chain connects TRBV5-1 to TRBJ2-3; 7 nucleotides agree with TRBD2. The CDR3 length is 15 residues. Losses at the gene ends were 4 bases for V and 6 bases for J; bases not matched to a gene: 11. Germline V gives CDR1 SGHRS, CDR2 YFSETQ. CDR3 coding DNA: TGCGCCAGCAGCCCCGGACTAGTTGGATTGGATACGCAGTATTTT. Its protein product is CASSPGLVGLDTQYF.

This chain uses TRBV6-5 with TRBJ1-2, with D uncertain. The V gene's germline CDR1 is MNHEY and CDR2 SVGAGI. The CDR3 runs to 15 residues. Trimming pared 2 bases from V and 0 bases from J, leaving 10 bases between. Here the CDR3 DNA reads TGTGCCAGCAGTTACGACTATAAACCTAACTATGGCTACACCTTC. Protein product: CASSYDYKPNYGYTF.

This clone was observed a single time. The V call is TRBV28, the J call TRBJ2-3; D assignment may be TRBD1 or TRBD2 (6 bases each). The germline V gene encodes CDR1 MDHEN and CDR2 SYDVKM. There are 13 residues in the CDR3. The chain's CDR3 is CAHTGGGLDTQYF. CDR3 coding DNA: TGTGCTCATACAGGTGGGGGGCTAGATACGCAGTATTTT.

The chain combines TRBV10-3 with TRBJ2-7; the match to TRBD1 covers 7 bases. Germline V gene lookup returns CDR1 ENHRY and CDR2 SYGVKD. With V trimmed by 6 bases and J by 0 bases, 8 bases remained unmatched. The CDR3 length is 15 residues. The CDR3 protein is CAISETGSYSYEQYF. CDR3 DNA: TGTGCCATCAGCGAGACAGGGTCCTACTCCTACGAGCAGTACTTC.

A few counts support this clone. This chain joins TRBV19 and TRBJ2-2, with 8 positions matching TRBD1. The CDR3 runs 16 residues. The J segment lost 2 bases and the V segment lost 4 bases, leaving 6 bases of the junction unmatched. Germline V CDR1 and CDR2: LNHDA, SQIVND (reference sequence). This CDR3 is CASSRYRGENTGELFF. The CDR3 DNA follows: TGTGCCAGTAGTAGATACAGGGGGGAAAACACCGGGGAGCTGTTTTTT.

The chain uses TRBV28 and TRBJ1-5; maybe TRBD1 (6 bases). This CDR3 spans 16 amino acids. Per germline, CDR1 MDHEN and CDR2 SYDVKM. V shed 10 bases and J shed 1 base, with 20 bases lying between them. DNA for the CDR3: TGTGCCACCAAGCGGTCACAGGGATGGAGCAATCAGCCCCAGCATTTT. The encoded protein is CATKRSQGWSNQPQHF.

This clone was detected a few times. The chain couples TRBV30 to TRBJ1-3; TRBD1 is a possible D gene (6 bases). Germline V gene data show CDR1 as GTSNPN and CDR2 as SVGIG (reference sequence). The length of the CDR3 is 13 residues. The V gene lost 4 bases and the J gene lost 4 bases, with 11 bases spanning the gap. CDR3 DNA sequence: TGTGCCTGGAACAGGGTGAACGGAAACACCATATATTTT. Protein: CAWNRVNGNTIYF. Full variable domain (missing parts from reference TRBV30 and TRBJ1-3): SQTIHQWPATLVQPVGSPLSLECTVEGTSNPNLYWYRQAAGRGLQLLFYSVGIGQISSEVPQNLSASRPQDRQFILSSKKLLLSDSGFYLCAWNRVNGNTIYFGEGSWLTVV.

The CDR3, as DNA: TGTGCCAGCAGCCAAGACCCGCAGGGAGAAGATGGCTACACCTTC. It translates to CASSQDPQGEDGYTF. The chain joins TRBV4-2 to TRBJ1-2; D may be TRBD1 (5 bases). Trimming stripped 0 bases from V and 6 bases from J, with 14 bases between. Germline CDR1 LGHNA, CDR2 YNFKEQ. The CDR3 extends over 15 amino acids.

The rearrangement links TRBV2 to TRBJ2-1; D ambiguous. The V gene lost 0 bases and the J gene lost 1 base, with 16 bases spanning the gap. The germline gives CDR1 SNHLY, CDR2 FYNNEI. CDR3 length equals 18 residues. The CDR3, as DNA: TGTGCCAGCAGTGAAGCGGTCTGGGTGGAGTATTCCTACAATGAGCAGTTCTTC. Its translation: CASSEAVWVEYSYNEQFF.

This rearrangement joins TRBV28 to TRBJ1-1; D is possibly TRBD1 (6 bases). CDR3 length: 14 amino acids. V lost 6 bases and J lost 0, with 11 bases in between. Germline assignment: CDR1 MDHEN and CDR2 SYDVKM. The DNA of the CDR3 is TGTGCCAGCAGGCGGACAGCTATGAACACTGAAGCTTTCTTT. Its translation: CASRRTAMNTEAFF.

This clone was recorded only once. J is TRBJ2-1 and V is TRBV20-1, with D unresolved. CDR3 length: 11 residues. Germline V gives CDR1 DFQATT, CDR2 SNEGSKA (reference sequence). V was pared by 4 bases and J by 9 bases, with 10 bases between. CDR3 nucleotides: TGCAGTGCTAACGAACGGGCTGAGCAGTTCTTC. Amino acids: CSANERAEQFF.

The rearrangement links TRBV2 to TRBJ2-1; D is ambiguous. CDR1 and CDR2 from the germline V gene are SNHLY and FYNNEI. With 4 bases removed from V and 1 base from J, the gap between germline ends came to 14 bases. This CDR3 contains 16 residues. The CDR3 sequence is CASSATRSTSYNEQFF. CDR3 sequence (DNA): TGTGCCAGCAGTGCCACGCGTAGTACGTCCTACAATGAGCAGTTCTTC.

This chain joins TRBV4-2 and TRBJ2-3; D is perhaps TRBD2 (5 bases). Germline lookup yields CDR1 LGHNA and CDR2 YNFKEQ. V lost 5 bases and J lost 4, with 13 bases in between. The CDR3 runs 14 residues. The CDR3 nucleotides read TGTGCCAGCAGCTTATCGACCGGGGCAGATACGCAGTATTTT. Residues: CASSLSTGADTQYF.

The chain has TRBV7-8 and TRBJ1-4, with 9 bases aligning to TRBD1. Trimming took 5 bases from V and 2 from J; bases not matched to a gene: 15. Germline CDR1 SGHVS, CDR2 FQNEAQ. The CDR3 contains 19 residues. The CDR3 region has the DNA TGTGCCAGCAGCAGATACCGGGACAGGGTAGCGTTGACTAATGAAAAACTGTTTTTT. The encoded protein is CASSRYRDRVALTNEKLFF. The variable domain in full, with the rest retrieved from reference TRBV7-8 and TRBJ1-4, is GAGVSQSPRYKVAKRGQDVALRCDPISGHVSLFWYQQALGQGPEFLTYFQNEAQLDKSGLPSDRFFAERPEGSVSTLKIQRTQQEDSAVYLCASSRYRDRVALTNEKLFFGSGTQLSVL.

In this sample, this clone turned up a few times. This chain joins TRBV7-2 and TRBJ1-1; 7 nucleotides match TRBD1. Germline V gene data show CDR1 as SGHTA and CDR2 as FQGNSA. Trimming removed 5 bases from V and 3 bases from J; junction bases left unmatched: 6. This CDR3 spans 14 amino acids. CDR3 sequence: CASSRTGAHTEAFF. In nucleotides, the CDR3 is TGTGCCAGCAGCCGAACAGGGGCCCACACTGAAGCTTTCTTT.